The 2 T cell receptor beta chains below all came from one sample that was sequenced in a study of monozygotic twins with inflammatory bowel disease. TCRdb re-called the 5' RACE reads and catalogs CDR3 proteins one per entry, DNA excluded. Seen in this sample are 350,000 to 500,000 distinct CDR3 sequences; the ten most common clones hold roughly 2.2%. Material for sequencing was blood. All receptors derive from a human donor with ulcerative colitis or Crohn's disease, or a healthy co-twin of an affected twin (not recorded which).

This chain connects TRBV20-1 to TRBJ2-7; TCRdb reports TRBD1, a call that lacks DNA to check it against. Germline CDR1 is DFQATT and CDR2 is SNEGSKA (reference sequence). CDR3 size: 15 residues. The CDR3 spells CSASPGSSSADEQYF.

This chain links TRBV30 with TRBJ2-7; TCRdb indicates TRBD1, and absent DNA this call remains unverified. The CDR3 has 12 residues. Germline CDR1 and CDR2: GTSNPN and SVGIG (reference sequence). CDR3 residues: CAWSGQGGEQYF. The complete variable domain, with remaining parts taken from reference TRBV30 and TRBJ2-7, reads SQTIHQWPATLVQPVGSPLSLECTVEGTSNPNLYWYRQAAGRGLQLLFYSVGIGQISSEVPQNLSASRPQDRQFILSSKKLLLSDSGFYLCAWSGQGGEQYFGPGTRLTVT.